This T cell receptor beta chain came from a study of T-cell reconstitution after alpha-beta-depleted transplantation in children. Overall study findings and caveats: About two months after transplant, alpha-beta T cells reportedly came from several hundred expanded graft clones. By one year post-transplant, T-cell counts and diversity largely arose from T cells that were newly produced. Some patients' high day-60 TCRbeta diversity was traced to surviving recipient T cells and thymic progenitors.

About this clonotype: Its target is not known.

Preparation of the TCRbeta library used unique molecular identifiers. Each CDR3 protein gets one entry after TCRdb re-called the PCR reads with MiXCR. Among about 580,000 distinct CDR3 sequences listed, more than 20% were seen once. This CDR3 is 16 amino acids long. Germline values: CDR1 DFQATT, CDR2 SNEGSKA (reference sequence). Trimming pared 2 bases from V and 5 bases from J, leaving 19 bases between. This chain joins TRBV20-1 and TRBJ2-1; no clear D gene. This TCR derives from a boy less than two years old who had a stem cell transplant for acute myeloid leukemia, so the T cells may come from the graft donor. This specimen consisted of PBMCs, mostly from graft donor cells, obtained 360 days after TCRalphabeta/CD19-depleted stem cell transplant. The CDR3 reads CSARNSLKSPNNEQFF. The CDR3 coding sequence is TGCAGTGCTAGAAACTCCCTCAAGTCCCCGAACAATGAGCAGTTCTTC.